This T cell receptor beta chain was retrieved from a study of blood T cells in healthy people across ages. This clonotype has more than one count but fewer than ten. Combining a sample-barcoded 5' primer with a J-beta primer mix, a second PCR ran for about 6 to 11 cycles. Every single cDNA molecule received a tag from a template-switch adaptor with 12 random nucleotides. A single record per CDR3 protein comes from TCRdb applying MiXCR to the 5' RACE reads. The sample carries some 1,500,000 distinct CDR3 sequences, less than 45% recorded once. The CDR3 runs 15 residues. Germline V gives CDR1 KGHSH, CDR2 LQKENI. V gave up 3 bases and J gave up 3 bases; unmatched junction bases: 5.

The specimen sequenced was blood. The TCR was taken from a woman between 18 and 30 years old in good health. The chain employs TRBV18 and TRBJ2-1; 7 positions agree with TRBD2. CDR3 sequence (DNA): TGTGCCAGCTCACCCGGACTAGTAGACTACAATGAGCAGTTCTTC. Its translation is CASSPGLVDYNEQFF.